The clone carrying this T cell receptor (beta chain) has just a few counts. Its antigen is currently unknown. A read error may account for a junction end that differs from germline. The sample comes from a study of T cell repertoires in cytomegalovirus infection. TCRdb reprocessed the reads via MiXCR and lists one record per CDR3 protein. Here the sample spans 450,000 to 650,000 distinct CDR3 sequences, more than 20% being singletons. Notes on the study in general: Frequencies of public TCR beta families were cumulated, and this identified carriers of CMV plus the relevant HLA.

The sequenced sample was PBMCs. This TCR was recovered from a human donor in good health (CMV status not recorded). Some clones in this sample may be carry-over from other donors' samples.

CDR3 amino acids: CASSLAWQNTEAFF. CDR3 DNA sequence: TGTGCCAGCAGTCTAGCTTGGCAGAACACTGAAGCTTTCTTT. The V call is TRBV12-3 or TRBV12-4, the J call TRBJ1-1; D remains unclear. This CDR3 has 14 amino acids.